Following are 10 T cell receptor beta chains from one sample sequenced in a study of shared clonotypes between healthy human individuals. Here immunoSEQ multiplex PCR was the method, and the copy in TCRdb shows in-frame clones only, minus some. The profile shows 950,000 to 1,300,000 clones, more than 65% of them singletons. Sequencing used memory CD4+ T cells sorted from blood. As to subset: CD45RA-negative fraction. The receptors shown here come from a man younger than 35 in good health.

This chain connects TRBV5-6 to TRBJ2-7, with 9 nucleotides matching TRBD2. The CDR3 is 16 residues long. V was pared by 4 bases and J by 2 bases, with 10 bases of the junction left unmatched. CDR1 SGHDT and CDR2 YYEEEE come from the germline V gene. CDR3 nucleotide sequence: TGTGCCAGCAGCAAAAAAGCGGGAGGTACCACCTACGAGCAGTACTTC. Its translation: CASSKKAGGTTYEQYF.

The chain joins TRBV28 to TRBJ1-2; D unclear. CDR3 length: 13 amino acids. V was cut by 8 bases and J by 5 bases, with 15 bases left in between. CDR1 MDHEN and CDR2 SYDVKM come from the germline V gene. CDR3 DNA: TGTGCCAGCGTAACCAGGACCCGGTATGGCTACACCTTC. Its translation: CASVTRTRYGYTF.

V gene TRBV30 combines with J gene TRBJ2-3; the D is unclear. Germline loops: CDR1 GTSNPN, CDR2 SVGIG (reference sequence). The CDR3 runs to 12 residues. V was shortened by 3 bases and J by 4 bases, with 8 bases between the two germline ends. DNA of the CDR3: TGTGCCTGGAGAAAGAGTGCAGATACGCAGTATTTT. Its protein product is CAWRKSADTQYF. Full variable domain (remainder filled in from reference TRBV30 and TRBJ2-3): SQTIHQWPATLVQPVGSPLSLECTVEGTSNPNLYWYRQAAGRGLQLLFYSVGIGQISSEVPQNLSASRPQDRQFILSSKKLLLSDSGFYLCAWRKSADTQYFGPGTRLTVL.

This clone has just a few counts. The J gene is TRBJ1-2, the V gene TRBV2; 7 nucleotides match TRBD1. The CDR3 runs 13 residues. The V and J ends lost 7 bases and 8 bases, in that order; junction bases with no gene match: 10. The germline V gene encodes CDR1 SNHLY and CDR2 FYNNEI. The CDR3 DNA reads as TGTGCCAGCAAGGGGGCCCTTGCTGGGGGCTACACCTTC. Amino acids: CASKGALAGGYTF.

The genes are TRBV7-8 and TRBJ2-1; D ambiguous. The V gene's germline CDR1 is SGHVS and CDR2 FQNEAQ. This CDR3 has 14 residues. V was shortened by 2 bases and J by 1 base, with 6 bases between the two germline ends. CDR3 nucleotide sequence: TGTGCCAGCAGCTTATCATCTTCCTACAATGAGCAGTTCTTC. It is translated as CASSLSSSYNEQFF.

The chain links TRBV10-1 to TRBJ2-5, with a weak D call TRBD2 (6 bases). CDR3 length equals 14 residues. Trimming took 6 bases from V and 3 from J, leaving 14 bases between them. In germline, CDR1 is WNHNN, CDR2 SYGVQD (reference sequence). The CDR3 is CASSRGGEEETQYF. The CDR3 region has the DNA TGCGCCAGCAGCCGGGGCGGGGAGGAAGAGACCCAGTACTTC.

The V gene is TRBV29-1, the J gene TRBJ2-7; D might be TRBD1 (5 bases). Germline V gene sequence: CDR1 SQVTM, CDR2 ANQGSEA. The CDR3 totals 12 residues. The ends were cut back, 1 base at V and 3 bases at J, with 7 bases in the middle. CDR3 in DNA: TGCAGCGTTGAAGTTAGGGGCTACGAGCAGTACTTC. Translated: CSVEVRGYEQYF.

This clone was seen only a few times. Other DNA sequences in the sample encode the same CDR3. CDR3 bases: TGTGCCAGCAGCGTAGGGGGAGATAGCAATCAGCCCCAGCATTTT. Its protein is CASSVGGDSNQPQHF. This rearrangement joins TRBV9 to TRBJ1-5, with unresolved D. CDR1 is SGDLS, CDR2 YYNGEE, per germline. V lost 0 bases to trimming and J lost 0 bases, with 7 bases between them. CDR3 length: 15 amino acids.

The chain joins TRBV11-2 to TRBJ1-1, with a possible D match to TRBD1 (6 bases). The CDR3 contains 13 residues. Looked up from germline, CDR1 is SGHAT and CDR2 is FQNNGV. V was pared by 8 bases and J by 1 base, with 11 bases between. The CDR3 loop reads CASCLDRNTEAFF. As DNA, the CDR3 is TGTGCCAGCTGCCTGGACAGGAACACTGAAGCTTTCTTT. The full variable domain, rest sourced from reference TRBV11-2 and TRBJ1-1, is EAGVAQSPRYKIIEKRQSVAFWCNPISGHATLYWYQQILGQGPKLLIQFQNNGVVDDSQLPKDRFSAERLKGVDSTLKIQPAKLEDSAVYLCASCLDRNTEAFFGQGTRLTVV.

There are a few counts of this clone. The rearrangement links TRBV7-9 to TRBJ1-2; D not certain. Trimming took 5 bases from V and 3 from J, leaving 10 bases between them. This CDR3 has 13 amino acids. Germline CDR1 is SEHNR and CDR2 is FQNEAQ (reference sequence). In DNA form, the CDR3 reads TGTGCCAGCAGCCCCCCCGGGCACTATGGCTACACCTTC. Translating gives CASSPPGHYGYTF.